These 22 T cell receptor beta chains came from one sample sequenced in a study of vaccination effects on CD4 cells after COVID-19. Pools of viral peptides were used by the ViraFEST assay to expand antigen-specific CD4+ T cells ahead of sequencing. Investigators separated out CD4+ T cells once around nine days of culture had passed. Clones were sequenced by immunoSEQ multiplex PCR, and TCRdb holds only the in-frame ones, with some missing. The repertoire has over 55,000 clones, 81% of them found once; the top ten carry more than 2%. No cognate antigen is known for these TCRs. Sequences were derived from CD4+ T cells from PBMCs cultured with HCoV-229E spike peptides, sampled before COVID-19 vaccination. These receptors were collected from a human donor who received a COVID-19 vaccine.

V usage is TRBV6-1 and J usage is TRBJ2-7, with D unresolved. CDR1 and CDR2 (germline): MNHNS, SASEGT. The CDR3 is 15 residues long. V shed 3 bases and J shed 2 bases, with 14 bases lying between them. This CDR3 is CASSDKGKVPYEQYV. CDR3 sequence (DNA): TGTGCCAGCAGTGATAAAGGCAAAGTCCCCTACGAGCAGTACGTC.

This chain connects TRBV5-1 to TRBJ1-1; 9 positions match TRBD1. Per germline, CDR1 SGHRS and CDR2 YFSETQ. This CDR3 has 15 amino acids. The J segment lost 4 bases and the V segment lost 3 bases, leaving 7 bases of the junction unmatched. CDR3 DNA sequence: TGCGCCAGCAGCTCTCGGACAGGGGAGGGCACTGAAGCTTTCTTT. Its translation: CASSSRTGEGTEAFF. The full variable domain, rest sourced from reference TRBV5-1 and TRBJ1-1, is KAGVTQTPRYLIKTRGQQVTLSCSPISGHRSVSWYQQTPGQGLQFLFEYFSETQRNKGNFPGRFSGRQFSNSRSEMNVSTLELGDSALYLCASSSRTGEGTEAFFGQGTRLTVV.

This chain connects TRBV18 to TRBJ2-2; D call uncertain. Germline V gene lookup returns CDR1 KGHSH and CDR2 LQKENI. CDR3 length: 14 amino acids. V shed 4 bases and J shed 3 bases, with 9 bases lying between them. The CDR3 loop reads CASSRDGDTGELFF. CDR3 sequence (DNA): TGTGCCAGCTCACGAGACGGTGACACCGGGGAGCTGTTTTTT.

This clone was seen only a few times. CDR3 DNA sequence: TGCGCCAGCAGCCTGGCCGGGGGACACACTGAAGCTTTCTTT. This encodes CASSLAGGHTEAFF. V usage is TRBV5-1 and J usage is TRBJ1-1; tentative D call: TRBD1 (5 bases). The CDR3 runs to 14 residues. CDR1 is SGHRS, CDR2 YFSETQ, per germline. V dropped 4 bases and J dropped 3 bases, with 13 bases sitting between them.

The CDR3, as DNA: TGTGCCAGCAGTCCCTCGACAGGGGGGAATCAGCCCCAGCATTTT. Amino acids: CASSPSTGGNQPQHF. The chain joins TRBV28 to TRBJ1-5, with 9 bases aligning to TRBD1. The germline gives CDR1 MDHEN, CDR2 SYDVKM. The junction had 6 bases not matched to a gene; V was cut back by 5 bases and J by 4 bases. This CDR3 has 15 residues.

J is TRBJ1-1 and V is TRBV14, with D hard to call. The germline V gene encodes CDR1 SGHDN and CDR2 FVKESK. V lost 4 bases and J lost 0, with 12 bases in between. The CDR3 covers 15 residues. The CDR3 here is CASSPVTGLNTEAFF. The CDR3 nucleotides read TGTGCCAGCAGCCCGGTTACGGGATTGAACACTGAAGCTTTCTTT. The full variable domain, with the rest looked up from reference TRBV14 and TRBJ1-1, is EAGVTQFPSHSVIEKGQTVTLRCDPISGHDNLYWYRRVMGKEIKFLLHFVKESKQDESGMPNNRFLAERTGGTYSTLKVQPAELEDSGVYFCASSPVTGLNTEAFFGQGTRLTVV.

V gene TRBV5-1 combines with J gene TRBJ2-3, with 11 bases matching TRBD2. CDR3 length equals 16 residues. Germline-derived CDR1 and CDR2 are SGHRS and YFSETQ. Trimming at V came to 2 bases and at J to 5 bases, leaving 7 bases not matched to a gene. CDR3 DNA sequence: TGCGCCAGCAGCTTTTTAGCGGGGGGGCCAAGAGATACGCAGTATTTT. It codes for CASSFLAGGPRDTQYF.

This chain links TRBV7-2 with TRBJ2-1; D unresolved. The CDR3 loop spans 15 amino acids. Germline V gene data show CDR1 as SGHTA and CDR2 as FQGNSA. Trimming removed 4 bases at V and 0 bases at J, with 10 bases between. CDR3 DNA: TGTGCCAGCAGCTCGGACGTAAGCTCCTACAATGAGCAGTTCTTC. Its translation is CASSSDVSSYNEQFF.

This clone was recorded once. The chain links TRBV5-6 to TRBJ1-4; no firm D call. V shed 2 bases and J shed 0 bases, with 8 bases lying between them. The CDR3 contains 15 residues. Germline assignment: CDR1 SGHDT and CDR2 YYEEEE. The CDR3 DNA sequence: TGTGCCAGCAGCTTTTTCGGTACAACTAATGAAAAACTGTTTTTT. It specifies CASSFFGTTNEKLFF.

This rearrangement joins TRBV5-4 to TRBJ2-6, with D uncertain. Germline CDR1 and CDR2: SGHNT and YYREEE (reference sequence). With 2 bases removed from V and 6 bases from J, the gap between germline ends came to 12 bases. CDR3 length equals 15 residues. In nucleotides, the CDR3 is TGTGCCAGCAGCTTAGTAGGGTCCGAGGCCAACGTCCTGACTTTC. Protein product: CASSLVGSEANVLTF. Full variable domain (outside the CDR3, taken from reference TRBV5-4 and TRBJ2-6): ETGVTQSPTHLIKTRGQQVTLRCSSQSGHNTVSWYQQALGQGPQFIFQYYREEENGRGNFPPRFSGLQFPNYSSELNVNALELDDSALYLCASSLVGSEANVLTFGAGSRLTVL.

CDR3 sequence reads: CASSFRWGAYEQYV. The CDR3 nucleotides are TGTGCCAGCAGCTTCAGGTGGGGGGCTTACGAGCAGTACGTC. V usage is TRBV11-3 and J usage is TRBJ2-7; D could derive from TRBD1 or TRBD2 (6 bases each). Germline CDR1 reads SGHNT; CDR2 reads YENEEA. This CDR3 has 14 amino acids. V was clipped by 3 bases and J by 4 bases, with 13 bases between them.

This chain joins TRBV9 and TRBJ2-5; D call uncertain. This CDR3 has 13 amino acids. With 4 bases removed from V and 2 bases from J, the gap between germline ends came to 9 bases. Germline CDR1 SGDLS, CDR2 YYNGEE. CDR3 region: CASSYSMQETQYF. CDR3 coding DNA: TGTGCCAGCAGCTACAGTATGCAAGAGACCCAGTACTTC.

CDR3 loop: CASSVGERNTGELFF. The DNA for the CDR3 is TGTGCCAGCAGTGTAGGGGAGAGGAACACCGGGGAGCTGTTTTTT. The rearrangement joins TRBV25-1 to TRBJ2-2, with D possibly called TRBD1 or TRBD2 (5 bases each). V was clipped by 4 bases and J by 1 base, with 10 bases between them. Germline CDR1 and CDR2: MGHDK and SYGVNS. The CDR3 runs to 15 residues.

This chain connects TRBV7-2 to TRBJ2-5; unclear D gene. The CDR3 sequence is 15 residues long. Germline CDR1 SGHTA, CDR2 FQGNSA. The ends were cut back, 1 base at V and 5 bases at J, with 14 bases in the middle. The chain's CDR3 is CASSLGPTTMETQYF. CDR3 in DNA: TGTGCCAGCAGCTTAGGACCAACTACGATGGAGACCCAGTACTTC.

The genes are TRBV5-4 and TRBJ2-2; 9 bases are a match to TRBD1. The CDR3 length is 17 residues. Per the germline V gene, CDR1 is SGHNT and CDR2 is YYREEE (reference sequence). V was clipped by 6 bases and J by 3 bases; unmatched bases: 12. CDR3 sequence reads: CASKNWTGVIDTGELFF. DNA for the CDR3: TGTGCCAGCAAGAACTGGACAGGGGTAATCGACACCGGGGAGCTGTTTTTT.

The V and J genes are TRBV5-5 and TRBJ2-7; 7 bases line up with TRBD1. V gave up 5 bases and J gave up 4 bases; unmatched junction bases: 6. CDR3 length equals 13 residues. Germline V lookup: CDR1 SGHKS, CDR2 YYEKEE (reference sequence). CDR3 coding DNA: TGTGCCAGCAGTTTTCAACAGGGGTACGAGCAGTACGTC. This gives the protein CASSFQQGYEQYV.

The sample holds one count of this clone. V usage is TRBV5-1 and J usage is TRBJ2-5; D might be TRBD2 (5 bases). The CDR3 has 13 residues. Germline V lookup: CDR1 SGHRS, CDR2 YFSETQ. Trimming took 0 bases from V and 4 from J, leaving 7 bases between them. The CDR3 DNA reads as TGCGCCAGCAGCTTGGCCGGGGTAGAGACCCAGTACTTC. This gives the protein CASSLAGVETQYF.

This chain links TRBV30 with TRBJ1-4; 7 bases agree with TRBD1. This CDR3 is built from 13 residues. Germline CDR1 GTSNPN, CDR2 SVGIG (reference sequence). J gave up 6 bases and V 5 bases, and 6 bases lay outside the gene matches. Here the CDR3 DNA reads TGTGCCTGGGCCGGGACAGTCGATGAAAAACTGTTTTTT. Its protein product is CAWAGTVDEKLFF.

This sequence joins TRBV7-2 and TRBJ1-2; 11 bases are shared with TRBD1. The CDR3 runs 15 residues. CDR1 and CDR2 from the germline V gene are SGHTA and FQGNSA. After removal of 6 bases from V and 4 bases from J, the junction contained 7 bases not matched to a gene. CDR3 nucleotides: TGTGCCAGCAGGAGGACAGGGGGCATTGGCTATGGCTACACCTTC. The encoded protein is CASRRTGGIGYGYTF.

The chain uses TRBV4-2 and TRBJ2-1, with 12 nucleotides matching TRBD2. Germline lookup yields CDR1 LGHNA and CDR2 YNFKEQ. Germline trimming cut 3 bases from V and 7 bases from J; bases unmatched to any gene: 10. This CDR3 region has 17 residues. DNA for the CDR3: TGTGCCAGCAGCCAGGGGTCTAGCGGGGGGGCGCTAAATGAGCAGTTCTTC. This translates into CASSQGSSGGALNEQFF.

J is TRBJ1-2 and V is TRBV7-9, with D unresolved. The CDR3 runs 14 residues. Germline V lookup: CDR1 SEHNR, CDR2 FQNEAQ (reference sequence). The V end was cut by 3 bases, the J end by 3 bases, with 11 bases between. The CDR3 DNA sequence: TGTGCCAGCAGCTTCCCACAGCCCGACTATGGCTACACCTTC. Protein product: CASSFPQPDYGYTF. Complete variable domain (other parts from reference TRBV7-9 and TRBJ1-2): DTGVSQNPRHKITKRGQNVTFRCDPISEHNRLYWYRQTLGQGPEFLTYFQNEAQLEKSRLLSDRFSAERPKGSFSTLEIQRTEQGDSAMYLCASSFPQPDYGYTFGSGTRLTVV.

The chain carries TRBV7-2 and TRBJ1-1, with 8 bases fitting TRBD1. The CDR3 runs 14 residues. V was pared by 5 bases and J by 1 base, with 3 bases of the junction left unmatched. Germline CDR1 and CDR2: SGHTA and FQGNSA. The CDR3 nucleotides read TGTGCCAGCAGCCAGGGGGCTTGGAACACTGAAGCTTTCTTT. Protein sequence: CASSQGAWNTEAFF.